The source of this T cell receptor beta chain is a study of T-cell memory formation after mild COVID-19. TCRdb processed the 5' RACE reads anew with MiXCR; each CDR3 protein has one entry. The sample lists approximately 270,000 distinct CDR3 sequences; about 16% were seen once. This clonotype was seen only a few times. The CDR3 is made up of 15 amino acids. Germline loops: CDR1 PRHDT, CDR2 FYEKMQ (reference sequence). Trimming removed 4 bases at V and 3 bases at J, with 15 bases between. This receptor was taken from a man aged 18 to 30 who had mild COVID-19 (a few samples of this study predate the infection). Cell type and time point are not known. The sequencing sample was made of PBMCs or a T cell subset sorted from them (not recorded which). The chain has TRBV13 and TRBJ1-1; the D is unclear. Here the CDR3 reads CASSWPTGPHTEAFF. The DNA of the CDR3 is TGTGCCAGCAGCTGGCCCACGGGCCCCCACACTGAAGCTTTCTTT.